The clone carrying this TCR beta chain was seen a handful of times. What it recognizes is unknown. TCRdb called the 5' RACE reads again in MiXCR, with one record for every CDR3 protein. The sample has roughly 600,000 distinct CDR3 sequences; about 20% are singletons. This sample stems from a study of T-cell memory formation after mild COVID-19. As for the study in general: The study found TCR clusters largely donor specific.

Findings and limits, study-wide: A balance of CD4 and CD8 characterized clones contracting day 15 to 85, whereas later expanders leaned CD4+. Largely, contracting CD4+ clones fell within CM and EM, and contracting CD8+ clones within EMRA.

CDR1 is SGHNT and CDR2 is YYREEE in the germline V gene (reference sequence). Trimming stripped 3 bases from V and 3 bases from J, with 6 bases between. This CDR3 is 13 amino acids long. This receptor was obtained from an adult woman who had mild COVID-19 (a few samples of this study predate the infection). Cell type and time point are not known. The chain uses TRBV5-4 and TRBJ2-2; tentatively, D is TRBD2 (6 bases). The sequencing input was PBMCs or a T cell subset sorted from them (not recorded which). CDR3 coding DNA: TGTGCCAGCAGCTGGGGGGACACCGGGGAGCTGTTTTTT. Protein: CASSWGDTGELFF.